These 27 T cell receptor beta chains were sequenced from one sample in a study of cytomegalovirus exposure and HLA in healthy donors. Generated by immunoSEQ multiplex PCR, the TCRdb table keeps only in-frame clones and is missing some. The sample has about 150,000 clones; 90% are singletons. Sequencing was carried out using PBMCs. The origin of the receptors is a woman younger than 45 in good health and CMV-seropositive.

This chain uses TRBV5-1 with TRBJ1-2, with 9 bases matching TRBD1. Germline assignment: CDR1 SGHRS and CDR2 YFSETQ. There are 15 residues in the CDR3. V was pared by 0 bases and J by 4 bases, with 4 bases of the junction left unmatched. Here the CDR3 DNA reads TGCGCCAGCAGCTTGGGACAGGGGGGTGGCTATGGCTACACCTTC. Translating it yields CASSLGQGGGYGYTF. The variable domain in full, with the rest retrieved from reference TRBV5-1 and TRBJ1-2, is KAGVTQTPRYLIKTRGQQVTLSCSPISGHRSVSWYQQTPGQGLQFLFEYFSETQRNKGNFPGRFSGRQFSNSRSEMNVSTLELGDSALYLCASSLGQGGGYGYTFGSGTRLTVV.

V gene TRBV13 combines with J gene TRBJ2-1, with 8 nucleotides matching TRBD2. The CDR3 extends over 15 amino acids. J lost 6 bases, V lost 0 bases, and 4 bases had no gene match. The germline CDR1 and CDR2 sequences are PRHDT and FYEKMQ (reference sequence). The CDR3 is CASSLGLRGVNEQFF. CDR3 coding DNA: TGTGCCAGCAGCTTAGGCTTGCGGGGGGTCAATGAGCAGTTCTTC.

J is TRBJ2-3 and V is TRBV28; TRBD1 agrees at 7 bases. From germline, CDR1 is MDHEN and CDR2 SYDVKM. V was clipped by 6 bases and J by 2 bases; unmatched bases: 5. This CDR3 has 14 amino acids. The CDR3 nucleotides read TGTGCCAGCAGGCTGACAGGGACCACAGATACGCAGTATTTT. This gives the protein CASRLTGTTDTQYF.

The chain combines TRBV6-1 with TRBJ1-3, with D possibly matching TRBD1 (6 bases). Germline CDR1 MNHNS, CDR2 SASEGT. Trimming pared 3 bases from V and 0 bases from J, leaving 15 bases between. CDR3 length: 17 residues. For the CDR3, the DNA is TGTGCCAGCAGTGAGGGATCAGGGGCGAACTCTGGAAACACCATATATTTT. Protein sequence: CASSEGSGANSGNTIYF.

In its sample, this clone was seen once. The chain has TRBV15 and TRBJ2-5; 8 bases agree with TRBD2. Unmatched junction bases numbered 4, after V lost 0 bases and J lost 4 bases. The CDR3 runs to 15 residues. Germline values: CDR1 LNHNV, CDR2 YYDKDF (reference sequence). The CDR3 DNA reads as TGTGCCACCAGCAGAGACCTCGGACTAGCAGAGACCCAGTACTTC. It translates to CATSRDLGLAETQYF.

This clone was recorded a few times. The genes are TRBV6-6 and TRBJ2-1; D unclear. CDR3 length equals 12 residues. V was shortened by 7 bases and J by 5 bases, with 9 bases between the two germline ends. Germline CDR1 is MNHNY and CDR2 is SVGAGI (reference sequence). CDR3 bases: TGTGCCAGCACCGCCAGTAACAATGAGCAGTTCTTC. It translates to CASTASNNEQFF.

This sequence joins TRBV27 and TRBJ2-7; perhaps TRBD2 as D (6 bases). Trimming pared 0 bases from V and 3 bases from J, leaving 15 bases between. This CDR3 has 16 amino acids. CDR1 and CDR2 (germline): MNHEY, SMNVEV (reference sequence). The CDR3 bases are TGTGCCAGCAGTTTATCGGGAGGCGACGGATACTACGAGCAGTACTTC. Protein: CASSLSGGDGYYEQYF.

This clone is a singleton in its sample. The chain couples TRBV29-1 to TRBJ2-1; D remains unclear. Per the germline V gene, CDR1 is SQVTM and CDR2 is ANQGSEA. The V gene lost 3 bases and the J gene lost 8 bases, with 8 bases spanning the gap. The CDR3 totals 11 residues. The CDR3 spells CSVEQFDEQFF. In DNA, the CDR3 is TGCAGCGTTGAGCAGTTCGATGAGCAGTTCTTC.

V is TRBV7-2 and J is TRBJ2-5; 10 bases line up with TRBD2. Trimming took 1 base from V and 2 from J; bases not matched to a gene: 4. The CDR3 contains 16 residues. The germline V gene has CDR1 SGHTA and CDR2 FQGNSA. The CDR3 coding sequence is TGTGCCAGCAGCTTAGTTGCTAGCGGGAGACAAGAGACCCAGTACTTC. Translated: CASSLVASGRQETQYF.

This clone came up once. The gene calls are TRBV28 and TRBJ2-5; TRBD2 agrees at 15 bases. The CDR3 totals 17 residues. Trimming removed 3 bases from V and 1 base from J; junction bases left unmatched: 3. The germline V gene has CDR1 MDHEN and CDR2 SYDVKM. The CDR3 loop reads CASSLGTSGGFQETQYF. The CDR3 DNA follows: TGTGCCAGCAGTTTGGGGACTAGCGGGGGGTTCCAAGAGACCCAGTACTTC.

The rearrangement links TRBV6-1 to TRBJ1-1; possible D gene TRBD1, 5 bases. The germline gives CDR1 MNHNS, CDR2 SASEGT. V lost 6 bases and J lost 13, with 12 bases in between. The length of the CDR3 is 10 residues. The CDR3 nucleotides are TGTGCCAGCAGAGCGGGGAGGGGTTTCTTT. Protein sequence: CASRAGRGFF.

V and J are TRBV2 and TRBJ2-6; 7 positions agree with TRBD2. Germline CDR1 SNHLY, CDR2 FYNNEI. V lost 9 bases to trimming and J lost 3 bases; unmatched junction nucleotides: 5. The CDR3 consists of 14 residues. In DNA form, the CDR3 reads TGTGCCAGACGACTAGCAGGTGGGGCCAACGTCCTGACTTTC. It encodes CARRLAGGANVLTF.

Only one count was recorded for this clone. CDR3 sequence (DNA): TGTGCCAGCAGCAGCACCGGGACGGGGGGCACTGAAGCTTTCTTT. Translation: CASSSTGTGGTEAFF. V is TRBV7-9 and J is TRBJ1-1; D is possibly TRBD1 (5 bases). The V gene's germline CDR1 is SEHNR and CDR2 FQNEAQ (reference sequence). V lost 5 bases and J 4 bases, leaving 17 bases between the germline ends. The length of the CDR3 is 15 residues.

The V and J genes are TRBV5-4 and TRBJ2-5; possibly TRBD2 for D (6 bases). V was pared by 7 bases and J by 2 bases, with 9 bases between. There are 12 residues in the CDR3. The germline gives CDR1 SGHNT, CDR2 YYREEE (reference sequence). CDR3 DNA sequence: TGTGCCAGCCGGAGGGGACAAGAGACCCAGTACTTC. It is translated as CASRRGQETQYF.

The rearrangement links TRBV6-5 to TRBJ2-5, with D perhaps TRBD2 (5 bases). The CDR3 totals 12 residues. Trimming left V 0 bases short and J 7 bases short, with 6 bases between. Germline values: CDR1 MNHEY, CDR2 SVGAGI. The CDR3 DNA is TGTGCCAGCAGTTACTCAGGGAGGACCCAGTACTTC. Encoded protein: CASSYSGRTQYF.

V and J are TRBV29-1 and TRBJ1-2; perhaps TRBD1 as D (5 bases). CDR3 length equals 12 residues. Per the germline V gene, CDR1 is SQVTM and CDR2 is ANQGSEA. Trimming took 3 bases from V and 4 from J, leaving 9 bases between them. In nucleotides, the CDR3 is TGCAGCGTTGATCACAGGTCCTATGGCTACACCTTC. Residues: CSVDHRSYGYTF.

The chain links TRBV5-6 to TRBJ2-5; 9 bases fit TRBD2. Trimming took 1 base from V and 5 from J; bases not matched to a gene: 6. Per the germline V gene, CDR1 is SGHDT and CDR2 is YYEEEE. There are 15 residues in the CDR3. The CDR3: CASSLWTSEFETQYF. CDR3 nucleotide sequence: TGTGCCAGCAGCTTGTGGACTAGCGAATTTGAGACCCAGTACTTC.

This clone has only one observation. The V and J genes are TRBV5-1 and TRBJ1-1, with unresolved D. V lost 5 bases and J lost 1, with 15 bases in between. Per the germline V gene, CDR1 is SGHRS and CDR2 is YFSETQ. The CDR3 runs 15 residues. CDR3 DNA sequence: TGCGCCAGCAGTTATTGGGCCATGGAGAACACTGAAGCTTTCTTT. Amino acids: CASSYWAMENTEAFF.

The chain joins TRBV13 to TRBJ1-3; no clear D. V was pared by 6 bases and J by 0 bases, with 21 bases between. Per germline, CDR1 PRHDT and CDR2 FYEKMQ (reference sequence). CDR3 size: 18 residues. CDR3 DNA sequence: TGTGCCAGCAGGTCCCTAAGTCGCGCGACTTCCTCTGGAAACACCATATATTTT. Its protein is CASRSLSRATSSGNTIYF.

The chain joins TRBV13 to TRBJ2-2, with 10 bases identical to TRBD1. V dropped 4 bases and J dropped 6; count of bases not matched to a gene: 8. Germline CDR1 is PRHDT and CDR2 is FYEKMQ (reference sequence). The CDR3 runs 16 residues. Written as DNA, the CDR3 is TGTGCCAGCAGCTCCGGGACAGGGGTGTTGTCCGGGGAGCTGTTTTTT. Its translation is CASSSGTGVLSGELFF.

The rearrangement joins TRBV19 to TRBJ1-1; tentatively, D is TRBD1 (5 bases). From germline, CDR1 is LNHDA and CDR2 SQIVND (reference sequence). V was cut by 7 bases and J by 3 bases, with 15 bases left in between. The CDR3 extends over 14 amino acids. CDR3 DNA: TGTGCCAGTACCCATGGGGGGGTGCACACTGAAGCTTTCTTT. Protein: CASTHGGVHTEAFF.

This clone was recorded only once. This chain connects TRBV4-1 to TRBJ2-5; D not resolved. The CDR3 has 15 amino acids. V was pared by 0 bases and J by 1 base, with 9 bases between. Germline V gene sequence: CDR1 MGHRA, CDR2 YSYEKL. In DNA form, the CDR3 reads TGCGCCAGCAGCCAAGAAAAAACAGCCCAAGAGACCCAGTACTTC. It is translated as CASSQEKTAQETQYF.

This clone was seen once. CDR3 residues: CASRGGQGSGNTIYF. The CDR3 coding sequence is TGCGCCAGCAGGGGCGGACAGGGAAGTGGAAACACCATATATTTT. This rearrangement joins TRBV5-1 to TRBJ1-3; TRBD1 matches at 8 bases. The length of the CDR3 is 15 residues. J was trimmed by 3 bases and V by 5 bases; bases with no gene match: 7. Germline CDR1 reads SGHRS; CDR2 reads YFSETQ. Combining the CDR3 with reference TRBV5-1 and TRBJ1-3 gives the whole variable domain KAGVTQTPRYLIKTRGQQVTLSCSPISGHRSVSWYQQTPGQGLQFLFEYFSETQRNKGNFPGRFSGRQFSNSRSEMNVSTLELGDSALYLCASRGGQGSGNTIYFGEGSWLTVV.

The genes are TRBV28 and TRBJ1-5; the match to TRBD1 covers 8 bases. V was clipped by 6 bases and J by 0 bases; unmatched bases: 4. Germline CDR1 and CDR2: MDHEN and SYDVKM. The CDR3 covers 15 residues. CDR3 residues: CASRSGGPSNQPQHF. The CDR3 DNA follows: TGTGCCAGCAGGTCAGGGGGCCCTAGCAATCAGCCCCAGCATTTT.

The gene calls are TRBV7-3 and TRBJ2-1, with a tentative D call TRBD1 (6 bases). This CDR3 comprises 15 residues. Between the trimmed V and J ends, which lost 3 bases and 8 bases, there was a span of 17 bases. Germline V gene lookup returns CDR1 SGHTA and CDR2 FQGTGA. DNA of the CDR3: TGTGCCAGCAGCTTTGGACAGCCTGGGGCCCATGAGCAGTTCTTC. Its translation is CASSFGQPGAHEQFF.

CDR3 residues: CASSPLGLAGVYEQFF. The CDR3 bases are TGCGCCAGCAGCCCCCTCGGACTAGCGGGGGTCTATGAGCAGTTCTTC. This chain uses TRBV4-1 with TRBJ2-1, with 13 bases that match TRBD2. CDR1 and CDR2 (germline): MGHRA, YSYEKL. V shed 4 bases, J shed 8 bases, and the junction held 8 bases outside the gene matches. The CDR3 loop spans 16 amino acids.

The gene calls are TRBV5-4 and TRBJ2-6, with D unresolved. Germline CDR1 reads SGHNT; CDR2 reads YYREEE (reference sequence). Trimming removed 3 bases at V and 9 bases at J, with 4 bases between. This CDR3 has 11 residues. Here the CDR3 DNA reads TGTGCCAGCAGCTCCTACAACGTCCTGACTTTC. This translates into CASSSYNVLTF.